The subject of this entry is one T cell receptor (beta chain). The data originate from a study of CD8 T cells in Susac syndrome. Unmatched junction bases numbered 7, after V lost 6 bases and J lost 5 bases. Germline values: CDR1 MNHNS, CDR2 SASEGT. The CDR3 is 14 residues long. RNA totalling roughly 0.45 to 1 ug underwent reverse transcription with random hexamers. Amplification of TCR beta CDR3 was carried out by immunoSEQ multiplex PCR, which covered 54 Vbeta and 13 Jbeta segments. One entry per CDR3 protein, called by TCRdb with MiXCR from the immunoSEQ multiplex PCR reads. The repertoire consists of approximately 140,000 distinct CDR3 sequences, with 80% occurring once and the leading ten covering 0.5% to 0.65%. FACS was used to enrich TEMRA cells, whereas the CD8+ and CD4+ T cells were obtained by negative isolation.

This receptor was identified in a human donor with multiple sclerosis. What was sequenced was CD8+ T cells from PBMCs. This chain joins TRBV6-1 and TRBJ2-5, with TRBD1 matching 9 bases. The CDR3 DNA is TGTGCCAGCAGCCTAGGGACAGGGAGGGAGACCCAGTACTTC. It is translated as CASSLGTGRETQYF.